The clone carrying this TCR beta chain was counted only a few times. Its antigen remains unidentified. A sample-barcoded 5' primer and a J-beta primer mix were used in a second PCR of roughly 7 to 11 cycles. The template-switch adaptor was a 5' adaptor with 12 random nucleotides. It tagged each cDNA molecule. One entry per CDR3 protein, called by TCRdb with MiXCR from the 5' RACE reads. The sample carries 500,000 to 600,000 distinct CDR3 sequences, roughly a quarter recorded once. The CDR3 contains 15 residues. Trimming cost V 7 bases and J 9 bases; bases outside gene matches: 10. This entry comes from a study of blood T cells in healthy people across ages. General observations from the study: Whereas aged donors had fewer naive CD4+ cells, long-lived donors had more of them and higher diversity. A roughly linear fall in TCR beta diversity per million T cells was seen with increasing age.

Researchers collected about 9.1 milliliters of peripheral blood from every single donor. The source of this sequence is a woman in her 70s in good health. This chain links TRBV12-3 or TRBV12-4 with TRBJ2-1; TRBD2 agrees at 12 bases. Sequencing used blood. CDR3 sequence: CASTQRLAGAGEQFF. The CDR3 DNA reads as TGTGCCAGCACCCAGCGACTAGCGGGGGCCGGTGAGCAGTTCTTC.